This T cell receptor (beta chain) came from a study of early T cells in non-severe SARS-CoV-2 infection. Study-wide results and caveats: VDJdb matching, biased toward anti-spike CD8 responses, missed private and CD4 specificities.

This clonotype is termed medium-sized. The target antigen is unknown. Each CDR3 protein gets one entry after TCRdb re-called the 5' RACE reads with MiXCR. In the table there are approximately 62,000 distinct CDR3 sequences, approximately 12% of which are singletons. Trimming cost V 2 bases and J 3 bases, with 5 bases left between them. Germline values: CDR1 MDHEN, CDR2 SYDVKM. This CDR3 comprises 12 residues. This chain uses TRBV28 with TRBJ2-7; possible D gene TRBD1, 5 bases. This sequence originates from an adult who was a healthcare worker with PCR-confirmed SARS-CoV-2 infection or an uninfected control (not recorded which). Material for sequencing was whole blood. CDR3 sequence: CASSLQGYEQYF. The DNA for the CDR3 is TGTGCCAGCAGTTTACAGGGCTACGAGCAGTACTTC.